Presented here are 13 T cell receptor beta chains from one specimen sequenced in a study of cytotoxic CD8 clonotypes in ibrutinib-treated CLL. Only in-frame clones appear in the TCRdb table, and some are missing; sequencing was by immunoSEQ multiplex PCR. The table lists approximately 340,000 clones, roughly two thirds of them singletons. The starting material was PBMCs, obtained after 36 months of ibrutinib treatment. The receptors derive from a human donor with chronic lymphocytic leukemia.

The chain has TRBV15 and TRBJ2-3; TRBD2 matches at 10 bases. Losses at the gene ends were 5 bases for V and 4 bases for J; bases not matched to a gene: 6. The CDR3 loop spans 15 amino acids. Germline-derived CDR1 and CDR2 are LNHNV and YYDKDF (reference sequence). The CDR3 sequence is CATSHPGTSADTQYF. CDR3 in DNA: TGTGCCACCAGCCACCCCGGGACTAGCGCAGATACGCAGTATTTT.

This chain joins TRBV2 and TRBJ1-4; D perhaps matches TRBD1 (5 bases). Germline V gene sequence: CDR1 SNHLY, CDR2 FYNNEI. V was trimmed by 6 bases and J by 6 bases, leaving 8 bases between them. The CDR3 covers 12 residues. The CDR3 region is CASRGDHEKLFF. CDR3 bases: TGTGCCAGCAGAGGGGATCATGAAAAACTGTTTTTT. Full variable domain (missing parts from reference TRBV2 and TRBJ1-4): EPEVTQTPSHQVTQMGQEVILRCVPISNHLYFYWYRQILGQKVEFLVSFYNNEISEKSEIFDDQFSVERPDGSNFTLKIRSTKLEDSAMYFCASRGDHEKLFFGSGTQLSVL.

This chain connects TRBV29-1 to TRBJ2-1; TRBD1 agrees at 9 bases. Per germline, CDR1 SQVTM and CDR2 ANQGSEA. The CDR3 covers 14 residues. The V segment lost 7 bases and the J segment 4 bases; nucleotides outside the gene matches: 8. The CDR3, as DNA: TGCAGCGGGAGGACAGGGGAACAATACAATGAGCAGTTCTTC. Its protein is CSGRTGEQYNEQFF.

The DNA of the CDR3 is TGTGCCACCCTTAATTTCGACAGGGTCTCCTACAATGAGCAGTTCTTC. It translates to CATLNFDRVSYNEQFF. This chain uses TRBV5-8 with TRBJ2-1, with TRBD1 matching 7 bases. V was clipped by 9 bases and J by 0 bases; unmatched bases: 12. This CDR3 has 16 amino acids. Germline values: CDR1 SGHTS, CDR2 YDEGEE. Together with reference TRBV5-8 and TRBJ2-1, the CDR3 gives the full variable domain: EAGVTQSPTHLIKTRGQQATLRCSPISGHTSVYWYQQALGLGLQFLLWYDEGEERNRGNFPPRFSGRQFPNYSSELNVNALELEDSALYLCATLNFDRVSYNEQFFGPGTRLTVL.

The chain has TRBV11-2 and TRBJ1-2; 7 positions match TRBD1. Per the germline V gene, CDR1 is SGHAT and CDR2 is FQNNGV. The CDR3 is 16 residues long. The V gene end was trimmed by 5 bases and the J gene end by 2 bases; junction bases not matched to a gene: 11. CDR3 DNA sequence: TGTGCCAGCAGCGGAATTAGACAGGGAGGCAACTATGGCTACACCTTC. Translating it yields CASSGIRQGGNYGYTF.

In its sample, this clone was seen once. V is TRBV28 and J is TRBJ2-1, with 9 positions matching TRBD2. The CDR3 contains 18 residues. V gave up 2 bases and J gave up 4 bases; unmatched junction bases: 12. The germline V gene encodes CDR1 MDHEN and CDR2 SYDVKM. This chain's CDR3 is CASSLMPSVAGAYNEQFF. The DNA for the CDR3 is TGTGCCAGCAGTTTAATGCCGAGTGTAGCGGGGGCATACAATGAGCAGTTCTTC.

The chain recombines TRBV7-3 with TRBJ2-7; no clear D. V shed 1 base and J shed 2 bases, with 9 bases lying between them. The CDR3 contains 14 residues. CDR1 is SGHTA and CDR2 is FQGTGA in the germline V gene. The CDR3 reads CASSLSGRTYEQYF. DNA of the CDR3: TGTGCCAGCAGCTTAAGTGGCAGGACCTACGAGCAGTACTTC.

The J gene is TRBJ1-5, the V gene TRBV6-6; D is undetermined. The V gene's germline CDR1 is MNHNY and CDR2 SVGAGI (reference sequence). V lost 5 bases to trimming and J lost 5 bases, with 13 bases between them. The CDR3 loop spans 14 amino acids. The DNA of the CDR3 is TGTGCCAGCAGTCCGGACGGCCAGCATCAGCCCCAGCATTTT. Protein: CASSPDGQHQPQHF.

This clone was seen only a few times. V and J are TRBV28 and TRBJ2-5; unclear D gene. CDR1 and CDR2 from the germline V gene are MDHEN and SYDVKM. The CDR3 is 14 amino acids. V dropped 7 bases and J dropped 5 bases, with 17 bases sitting between them. The CDR3 region is CASTYRGPLETQYF. The CDR3 nucleotides are TGTGCCAGCACTTACCGAGGACCTTTGGAGACCCAGTACTTC.

The V call is TRBV5-4, the J call TRBJ2-1, with 8 bases identical to TRBD1. The CDR3 length is 15 residues. The germline V gene has CDR1 SGHNT and CDR2 YYREEE (reference sequence). V shed 1 base and J 7 bases; nucleotides not matched to a gene: 7. CDR3 amino acids: CASSLTRGRGNEQFF. In nucleotides, the CDR3 is TGTGCCAGCAGCTTGACCAGGGGGCGCGGGAATGAGCAGTTCTTC.

The J gene is TRBJ1-1, the V gene TRBV4-3; D perhaps matches TRBD1 (5 bases). V gave up 1 base and J gave up 4 bases, with 13 bases separating them. Germline V lookup: CDR1 LGHNA, CDR2 YSLEER. The CDR3 extends over 15 amino acids. CDR3 residues: CASSQAPGHRTEAFF. The CDR3 DNA is TGCGCCAGCAGCCAAGCCCCAGGGCACCGCACTGAAGCTTTCTTT.

The chain combines TRBV5-6 with TRBJ1-1; TRBD1 aligns across 8 bases. V lost 0 bases, J lost 1 base, and 5 bases stayed unmatched. CDR1 is SGHDT and CDR2 is YYEEEE in the germline V gene. The CDR3 covers 16 residues. The CDR3 loop is CASSLVSDRENTEAFF. CDR3 bases: TGTGCCAGCAGCTTGGTCTCGGACAGGGAGAACACTGAAGCTTTCTTT.

This clone appeared a few times. The sample has other DNA sequences that encode this CDR3 too. The chain recombines TRBV18 with TRBJ2-7; D is uncertain. Germline CDR1 is KGHSH and CDR2 is LQKENI. The ends were cut back, 3 bases at V and 3 bases at J, with 3 bases in the middle. This CDR3 spans 11 amino acids. DNA for the CDR3: TGTGCCAGCTCACCTGGCTACGAGCAGTACTTC. Its translation is CASSPGYEQYF.